This T cell receptor (beta chain) was documented in a study of blood T cell repertoires in COVID-19. Turning to the study itself: PBMCs, B-cell-depleted T cells, or T cells were the source of the cDNA or gDNA that made up the material.

Libraries were prepared by immunoSEQ multiplex PCR; TCRdb keeps only in-frame clonotypes and omits some of them. The repertoire holds roughly 120,000 clones, with 81% as singletons. Germline V gives CDR1 MDHEN, CDR2 SYDVKM. V lost 8 bases and J lost 4, with 8 bases in between. CDR3 length: 11 amino acids. The genes are TRBV28 and TRBJ1-2; TRBD1 is a possible D gene (5 bases). The receptor's source is a man aged 45-65 years with acute or convalescent COVID-19. The sample was peripheral blood. CDR3 in DNA: TGTGCCAGCGCAGGGTCCTATGGCTACACCTTC. Amino acid sequence: CASAGSYGYTF.